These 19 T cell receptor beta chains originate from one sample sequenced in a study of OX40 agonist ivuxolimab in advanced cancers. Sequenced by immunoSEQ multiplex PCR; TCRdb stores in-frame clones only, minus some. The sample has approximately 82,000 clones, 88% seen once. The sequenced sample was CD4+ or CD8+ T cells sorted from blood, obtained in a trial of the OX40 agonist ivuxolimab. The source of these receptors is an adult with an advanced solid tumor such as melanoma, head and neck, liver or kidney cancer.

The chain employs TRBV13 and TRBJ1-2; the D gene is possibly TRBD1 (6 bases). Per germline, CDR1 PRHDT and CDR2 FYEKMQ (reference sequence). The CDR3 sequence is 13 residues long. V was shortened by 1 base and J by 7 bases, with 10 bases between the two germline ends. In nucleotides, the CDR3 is TGTGCCAGCAGCTTAGTGGGGGGGCCTGGCTACACCTTC. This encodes CASSLVGGPGYTF.

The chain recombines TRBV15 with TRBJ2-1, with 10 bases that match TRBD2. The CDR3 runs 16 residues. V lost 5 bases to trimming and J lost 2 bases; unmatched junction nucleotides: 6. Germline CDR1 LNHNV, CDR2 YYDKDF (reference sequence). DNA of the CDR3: TGTGCCACCAGCCGAAGCGGGAGGGCCCCCTACAATGAGCAGTTCTTC. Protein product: CATSRSGRAPYNEQFF.

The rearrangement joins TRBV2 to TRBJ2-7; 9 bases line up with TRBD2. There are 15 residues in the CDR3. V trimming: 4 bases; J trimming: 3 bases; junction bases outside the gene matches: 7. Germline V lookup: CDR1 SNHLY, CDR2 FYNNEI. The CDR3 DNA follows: TGTGCCAGCAGTGGGGGTAGCGGGAGTGTCTACGAGCAGTACTTC. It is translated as CASSGGSGSVYEQYF.

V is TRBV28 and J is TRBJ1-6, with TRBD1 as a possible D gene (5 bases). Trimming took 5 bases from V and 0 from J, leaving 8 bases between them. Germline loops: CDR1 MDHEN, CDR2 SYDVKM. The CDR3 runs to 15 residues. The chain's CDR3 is CASSVDSSYNSPLHF. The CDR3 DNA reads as TGTGCCAGCAGTGTTGACAGCTCCTATAATTCACCCCTCCACTTT.

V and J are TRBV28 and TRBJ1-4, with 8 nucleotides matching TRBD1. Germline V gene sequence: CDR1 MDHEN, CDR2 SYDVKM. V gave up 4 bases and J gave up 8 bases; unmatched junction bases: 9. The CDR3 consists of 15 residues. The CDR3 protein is CASSSPDREREKLFF. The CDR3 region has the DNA TGTGCCAGCAGTTCCCCGGACAGGGAAAGAGAAAAACTGTTTTTT.

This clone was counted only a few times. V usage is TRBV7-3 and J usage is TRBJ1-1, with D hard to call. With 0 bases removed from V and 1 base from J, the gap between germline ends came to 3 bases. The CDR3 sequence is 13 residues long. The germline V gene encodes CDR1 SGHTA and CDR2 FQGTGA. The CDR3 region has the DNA TGTGCCAGCAGCTTAACGGGGAACACTGAAGCTTTCTTT. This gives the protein CASSLTGNTEAFF.

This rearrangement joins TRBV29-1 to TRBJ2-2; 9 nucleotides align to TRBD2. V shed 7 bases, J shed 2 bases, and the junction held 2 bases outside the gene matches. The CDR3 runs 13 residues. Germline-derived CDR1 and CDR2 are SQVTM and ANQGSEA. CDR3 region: CSAGTSNTGELFF. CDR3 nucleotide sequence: TGCAGCGCCGGGACTAGCAACACCGGGGAGCTGTTTTTT.

The CDR3 loop reads CATSRAGPGELFF. The CDR3 DNA follows: TGTGCCACCAGCAGAGCGGGTCCCGGGGAGCTGTTTTTT. The chain recombines TRBV15 with TRBJ2-2; D is uncertain. The germline CDR1 and CDR2 sequences are LNHNV and YYDKDF (reference sequence). V was trimmed by 1 base and J by 6 bases, leaving 6 bases between them. This CDR3 comprises 13 residues.

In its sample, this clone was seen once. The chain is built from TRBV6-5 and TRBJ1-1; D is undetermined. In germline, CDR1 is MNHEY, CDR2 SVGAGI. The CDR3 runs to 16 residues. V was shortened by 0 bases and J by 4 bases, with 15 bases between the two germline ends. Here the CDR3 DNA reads TGTGCCAGCAGTTACTCCCCGGGGAGAGGGAGCACTGAAGCTTTCTTT. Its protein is CASSYSPGRGSTEAFF.

CDR3 in DNA: TGTGCCAGCAGCCCAACCCCAGGGCTTGGTGAGCAGTTCTTC. It encodes CASSPTPGLGEQFF. The chain employs TRBV4-2 and TRBJ2-1; maybe TRBD1 (5 bases). The V gene's germline CDR1 is LGHNA and CDR2 YNFKEQ. The CDR3 has 14 amino acids. V was clipped by 4 bases and J by 9 bases, with 16 bases between them.

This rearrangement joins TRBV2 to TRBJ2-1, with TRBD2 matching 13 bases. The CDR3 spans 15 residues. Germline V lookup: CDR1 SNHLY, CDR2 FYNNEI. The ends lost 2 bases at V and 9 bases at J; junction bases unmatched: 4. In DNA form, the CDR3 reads TGTGCCAGCAGTGAATCTCGGACTAGCGGGAGTGAGCAGTTCTTC. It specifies CASSESRTSGSEQFF.

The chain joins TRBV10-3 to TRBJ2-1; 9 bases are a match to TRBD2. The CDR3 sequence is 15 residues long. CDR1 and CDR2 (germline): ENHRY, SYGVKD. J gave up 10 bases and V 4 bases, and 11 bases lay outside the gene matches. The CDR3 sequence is CAISARTSAETEQFF. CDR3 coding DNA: TGTGCCATCAGTGCGAGGACTAGCGCGGAAACCGAGCAGTTCTTC.

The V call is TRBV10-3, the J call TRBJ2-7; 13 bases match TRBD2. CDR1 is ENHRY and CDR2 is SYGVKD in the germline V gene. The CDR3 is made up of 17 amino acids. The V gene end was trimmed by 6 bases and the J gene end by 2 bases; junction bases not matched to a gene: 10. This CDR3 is CAISLTSGRARTYEQYF. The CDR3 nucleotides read TGTGCCATCAGCTTAACTAGCGGGAGGGCCCGGACCTACGAGCAGTACTTC.

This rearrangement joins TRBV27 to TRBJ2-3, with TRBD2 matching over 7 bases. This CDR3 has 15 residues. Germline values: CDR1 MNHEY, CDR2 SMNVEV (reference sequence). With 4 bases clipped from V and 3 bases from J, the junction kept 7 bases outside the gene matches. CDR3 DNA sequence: TGTGCCAGCAGTTACAATGGACTAGTGACAGATACGCAGTATTTT. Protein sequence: CASSYNGLVTDTQYF.

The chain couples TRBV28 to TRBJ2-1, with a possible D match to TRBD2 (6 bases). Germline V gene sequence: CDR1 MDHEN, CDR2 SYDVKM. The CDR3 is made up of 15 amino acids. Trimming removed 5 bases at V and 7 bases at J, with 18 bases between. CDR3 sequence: CASSRDRDSPNEQFF. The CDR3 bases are TGTGCCAGCAGTCGCGACCGGGACTCCCCTAATGAGCAGTTCTTC.

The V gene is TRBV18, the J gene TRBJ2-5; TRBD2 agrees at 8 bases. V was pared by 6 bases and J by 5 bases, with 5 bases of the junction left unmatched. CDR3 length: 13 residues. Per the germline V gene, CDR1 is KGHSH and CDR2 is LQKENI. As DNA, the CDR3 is TGTGCCAGCTCCAGCGGGAGAAAGGAGACCCAGTACTTC. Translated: CASSSGRKETQYF.

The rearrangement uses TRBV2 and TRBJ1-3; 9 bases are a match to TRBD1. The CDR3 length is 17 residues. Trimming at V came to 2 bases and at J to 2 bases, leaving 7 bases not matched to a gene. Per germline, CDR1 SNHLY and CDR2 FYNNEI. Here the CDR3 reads CASSEREGQGAGNTIYF. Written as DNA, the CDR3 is TGTGCCAGCAGTGAAAGGGAGGGACAGGGTGCTGGAAACACCATATATTTT.

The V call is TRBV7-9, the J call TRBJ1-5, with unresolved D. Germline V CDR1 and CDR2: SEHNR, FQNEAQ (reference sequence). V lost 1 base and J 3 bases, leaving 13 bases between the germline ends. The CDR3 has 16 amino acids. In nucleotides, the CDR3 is TGTGCCAGCAGCTTAGTATCAGGAGGCCTCAATCAGCCCCAGCATTTT. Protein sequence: CASSLVSGGLNQPQHF.

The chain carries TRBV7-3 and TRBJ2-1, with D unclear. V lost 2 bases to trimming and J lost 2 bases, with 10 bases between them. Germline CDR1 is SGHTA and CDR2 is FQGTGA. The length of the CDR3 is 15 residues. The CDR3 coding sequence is TGTGCCAGCAGCTTAGGCCCCGGAGCCTACAATGAGCAGTTCTTC. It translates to CASSLGPGAYNEQFF.